One and the same sample provided the 13 T cell receptor beta chains below, sequenced in a study of cytomegalovirus exposure and HLA in healthy donors. It was with 60 Vbeta and 13 Jbeta primers that the PCR ran. Assay used: immunoSEQ multiplex PCR; TCRdb lists only in-frame clones, some missing. The repertoire holds roughly 140,000 clones, with roughly 80% as singletons. Material for sequencing was PBMCs. The receptors here all came from a woman in her 50s in good health and CMV-seronegative.

The chain combines TRBV2 with TRBJ2-1, with D unresolved. Germline CDR1 and CDR2: SNHLY and FYNNEI. The CDR3 spans 13 residues. The V and J ends lost 4 bases and 2 bases respectively, with 6 bases between them. The CDR3 DNA sequence: TGTGCCAGCAGTGCCAAAACCTACAATGAGCAGTTCTTC. Protein sequence: CASSAKTYNEQFF.

The chain employs TRBV4-3 and TRBJ2-5; unclear D gene. Trimming cost V 0 bases and J 5 bases, with 10 bases left between them. Germline V lookup: CDR1 LGHNA, CDR2 YSLEER. The CDR3 is 14 residues long. CDR3 nucleotides: TGCGCCAGCAGCCAAGACCTTAACTCCGAGACCCAGTACTTC. Its translation is CASSQDLNSETQYF.

This clone was picked up a small number of times. The J gene is TRBJ2-7, the V gene TRBV19, with 7 bases identical to TRBD2. Unmatched junction bases numbered 7, after V lost 4 bases and J lost 7 bases. CDR3 length: 13 residues. The V gene's germline CDR1 is LNHDA and CDR2 SQIVND (reference sequence). CDR3 nucleotide sequence: TGTGCCAGTAGTACAACGGGGGGAGTGGAGCAGTACTTC. It yields the protein CASSTTGGVEQYF.

The chain recombines TRBV11-3 with TRBJ2-1, with 8 positions matching TRBD1. The CDR3 sequence is 14 residues long. V trimming: 0 bases; J trimming: 7 bases; junction bases outside the gene matches: 2. Germline assignment: CDR1 SGHNT and CDR2 YENEEA. The chain's CDR3 is CASSLDGDRNEQFF. For the CDR3, the DNA is TGTGCCAGCAGCTTAGATGGGGACAGGAATGAGCAGTTCTTC.

J is TRBJ2-3 and V is TRBV6-5; a weak D match, TRBD2 (6 bases). Germline V gene lookup returns CDR1 MNHEY and CDR2 SVGAGI. The CDR3 totals 15 residues. Trimming removed 0 bases at V and 9 bases at J, with 16 bases between. CDR3 nucleotide sequence: TGTGCCAGCAGTTACTCGAGGGACTCCTTGAGAACGCAGTATTTT. Translation: CASSYSRDSLRTQYF.

This chain links TRBV19 with TRBJ2-3; D gene unclear. CDR3 size: 13 residues. The germline CDR1 and CDR2 sequences are LNHDA and SQIVND (reference sequence). The V end lost 1 base, the J end lost 1 base, and 3 bases lay between the germline ends. CDR3 bases: TGTGCCAGTAGTATAGGAGGCACAGATACGCAGTATTTT. Protein sequence: CASSIGGTDTQYF.

The rearrangement links TRBV7-6 to TRBJ1-1; no clear D. Germline V CDR1 and CDR2: SGHVS, FNYEAQ. V was pared by 5 bases and J by 1 base, with 11 bases between. The CDR3 runs to 14 residues. The CDR3 here is CASSPRVGNTEAFF. The CDR3 DNA sequence: TGTGCCAGCAGCCCTCGGGTGGGGAACACTGAAGCTTTCTTT.

This clone turned up a few times. The V call is TRBV5-4, the J call TRBJ2-5; 7 positions agree with TRBD2. The CDR3 consists of 13 residues. The germline gives CDR1 SGHNT, CDR2 YYREEE (reference sequence). The trim removed 4 bases at V and 4 bases at J, leaving 4 bases unmatched. This chain's CDR3 is CASSLGGGETQYF. CDR3 DNA sequence: TGTGCCAGCAGCCTGGGGGGGGGAGAGACCCAGTACTTC. Supplemented by reference TRBV5-4 and TRBJ2-5, the full variable domain reads ETGVTQSPTHLIKTRGQQVTLRCSSQSGHNTVSWYQQALGQGPQFIFQYYREEENGRGNFPPRFSGLQFPNYSSELNVNALELDDSALYLCASSLGGGETQYFGPGTRLLVL.

V and J are TRBV5-1 and TRBJ1-6; 7 bases fit TRBD1. Per germline, CDR1 SGHRS and CDR2 YFSETQ. The CDR3 spans 15 residues. V was clipped by 4 bases and J by 8 bases; unmatched bases: 9. CDR3: CASSLYRGLDSPLHF. CDR3 in DNA: TGCGCCAGCAGCCTGTACAGGGGACTTGATTCACCCCTCCACTTT.

The gene calls are TRBV5-4 and TRBJ2-7, with TRBD1 matching over 7 bases. CDR1 and CDR2 (germline): SGHNT, YYREEE (reference sequence). The CDR3 spans 15 residues. Germline trimming cut 0 bases from V and 5 bases from J; bases unmatched to any gene: 8. CDR3 in amino acids: CASSLESRGLDEQYF. As DNA, the CDR3 is TGTGCCAGCAGCTTGGAATCTAGGGGGCTTGACGAGCAGTACTTC.

This clone has only one observation. The chain carries TRBV15 and TRBJ2-5, with 9 bases lining up with TRBD2. Trimming removed 8 bases from V and 5 bases from J; junction bases left unmatched: 12. CDR3 size: 15 residues. Germline values: CDR1 LNHNV, CDR2 YYDKDF (reference sequence). The CDR3 DNA is TGTGCCACCTTATTTCGCGGGGGGGCCGATGAGACCCAGTACTTC. Amino acids: CATLFRGGADETQYF.

The chain uses TRBV4-1 and TRBJ1-3; D is perhaps TRBD1 (5 bases). The germline V gene encodes CDR1 MGHRA and CDR2 YSYEKL. Trimming pared 1 base from V and 0 bases from J, leaving 10 bases between. CDR3 length: 16 amino acids. This CDR3 is CASSQVATGSGNTIYF. The CDR3 DNA is TGCGCCAGCAGCCAAGTTGCAACAGGCTCTGGAAACACCATATATTTT.

The rearrangement links TRBV7-8 to TRBJ2-7; weak D call: TRBD1 (6 bases). Trimming stripped 3 bases from V and 3 bases from J, with 12 bases between. The V gene's germline CDR1 is SGHVS and CDR2 FQNEAQ. There are 14 residues in the CDR3. The CDR3 nucleotides read TGTGCCAGCAGCTTTCGGGAAGGGGGCTACGAGCAGTACTTC. Protein sequence: CASSFREGGYEQYF.